Following are 9 T cell receptor beta chains from one sample sequenced in a study of cytomegalovirus exposure and HLA in healthy donors. Measured with immunoSEQ multiplex PCR; TCRdb has only the in-frame clones, and not every one. The table records some 98,000 clones, about 90% of them present only once. Sample: PBMCs. The receptors originated from a man aged 18 to 35 in good health and CMV-seropositive.

DNA of the CDR3: TGTGCCAGCTCCCCTGCGACAGCGAACACCGGGGAGCTGTTTTTT. The encoded protein is CASSPATANTGELFF. The rearrangement joins TRBV6-1 to TRBJ2-2; D might be TRBD1 (5 bases). CDR1 is MNHNS and CDR2 is SASEGT in the germline V gene. The length of the CDR3 is 15 residues. V lost 8 bases and J 0 bases, leaving 13 bases between the germline ends.

This clone was counted a single time. The chain has TRBV5-6 and TRBJ2-7, with D hard to call. The CDR3 has 15 residues. Germline V lookup: CDR1 SGHDT, CDR2 YYEEEE. Trimming cost V 2 bases and J 0 bases, with 12 bases left between them. The CDR3 DNA reads as TGTGCCAGCAGCTTAGCCCCCTCGGGCTCCTACGAGCAGTACTTC. It is translated as CASSLAPSGSYEQYF.

A single count supports this clone. The chain carries TRBV15 and TRBJ2-7, with 10 nucleotides matching TRBD2. The CDR3 is 14 residues long. Germline trimming cut 7 bases from V and 5 bases from J; bases unmatched to any gene: 8. Germline V lookup: CDR1 LNHNV, CDR2 YYDKDF (reference sequence). The CDR3 is CATKKTGTSDEQYF. DNA of the CDR3: TGTGCCACCAAAAAGACGGGGACTAGCGACGAGCAGTACTTC.

J is TRBJ2-3 and V is TRBV27; 10 positions match TRBD2. The CDR3 length is 14 residues. Germline trimming cut 6 bases from V and 3 bases from J; bases unmatched to any gene: 3. Germline V gene lookup returns CDR1 MNHEY and CDR2 SMNVEV (reference sequence). CDR3 DNA: TGTGCCAGCAGACGGACTAGCGGAACAGATACGCAGTATTTT. It codes for CASRRTSGTDTQYF.

The chain combines TRBV19 with TRBJ2-1; 10 nucleotides match TRBD2. The CDR3 totals 19 residues. Losses at the gene ends were 3 bases for V and 8 bases for J; bases not matched to a gene: 19. From germline, CDR1 is LNHDA and CDR2 SQIVND (reference sequence). CDR3 in DNA: TGTGCCAGTAGTATGACAGGGGTCCTAATAGCGGGAGGAAGCCATGAGCAGTTCTTC. Encoded protein: CASSMTGVLIAGGSHEQFF.

This chain links TRBV27 with TRBJ2-7; D not resolved. The CDR3 length is 11 residues. CDR1 and CDR2 from the germline V gene are MNHEY and SMNVEV (reference sequence). The V gene lost 3 bases and the J gene lost 6 bases, with 6 bases spanning the gap. For the CDR3, the DNA is TGTGCCAGCAGTTTTCGGAGCGAGCAGTACTTC. It is translated as CASSFRSEQYF.

As DNA, the CDR3 is TGTGCCAGCAGCCGACAGAATCAGCCCCAGCATTTT. It yields the protein CASSRQNQPQHF. This chain links TRBV2 with TRBJ1-5; D may be TRBD1 (5 bases). In germline, CDR1 is SNHLY, CDR2 FYNNEI. The CDR3 has 12 amino acids. V was trimmed by 6 bases and J by 4 bases, leaving 7 bases between them.

CDR3 region: CASSGLGTGDYEQYF. The CDR3 bases are TGTGCCAGCAGCGGGTTGGGGACAGGGGACTACGAGCAGTACTTC. The chain recombines TRBV5-6 with TRBJ2-7, with TRBD1 matching over 10 bases. CDR3 length: 15 amino acids. Germline trimming cut 4 bases from V and 3 bases from J; bases unmatched to any gene: 7. Germline V gives CDR1 SGHDT, CDR2 YYEEEE.

J is TRBJ2-7 and V is TRBV25-1; 7 nucleotides agree with TRBD2. CDR1 MGHDK and CDR2 SYGVNS come from the germline V gene. Trimming removed 4 bases from V and 0 bases from J; junction bases left unmatched: 3. The CDR3 has 14 residues. The CDR3 loop reads CASSVQRDSYEQYF. CDR3 DNA: TGTGCCAGCAGTGTTCAGCGGGACTCCTACGAGCAGTACTTC.